This T cell receptor (beta chain) emerged from a study of beta chain features in type 1 diabetes. Regarding the study as a whole: Whether TCRB rearrangement is influenced by HLA type went unresolved here. Researchers report that Type 1 diabetes patients had moderately but significantly shorter TCRB CDR3s across all four CD4+ subsets. Researchers cautioned that cDNA sequencing could over-represent cells with high TCR expression.

The investigators reverse transcribed all of the isolated RNA, so they sequenced expressed TCRB transcripts. Assay: immunoSEQ multiplex PCR; the TCRdb copy retains only in-frame clones and omits some. The data show approximately 57,000 clones, 40% to 60% seen once. This clone was detected once. The antigen remains undetermined. Via CD45RO/CCR7/CD25/CD127/CD95/CD27, cells of the CD4+ naive, central memory, regulatory and stem cell-like memory subsets were sorted. V was trimmed by 5 bases and J by 6 bases, leaving 17 bases between them. From germline, CDR1 is MDHEN and CDR2 SYDVKM. This CDR3 is 15 amino acids long.

This chain joins TRBV28 and TRBJ1-5, with a possible D match to TRBD1 (6 bases). Sequencing was done on a sample of Tregs from blood. The receptor was derived from a woman between 35 and 50 years old with type 1 diabetes. The CDR3 region is CASSPPRGAGQPQHF. In DNA form, the CDR3 reads TGTGCCAGCAGTCCACCCCGGGGGGCTGGTCAGCCCCAGCATTTT.